The 32 T cell receptor beta chains listed next were all sequenced from one sample in a study of human T cells and chemical hapten exposure. TCRdb processed the RACE reads anew with MiXCR; each CDR3 protein has one entry. The sample includes some 170,000 distinct CDR3 sequences, 25% to 30% of them seen just once. Sample time point: patch test 3, about 24 weeks after DPC sensitization. Treatment denoted: therapeutic diphenylcyclopropenone sensitization with weekly scalp DPC. This specimen was whole blood, taken in connection with sensitization to the hapten diphenylcyclopropenone (DPC). The receptors were sampled from a woman aged 18-29 years with alopecia areata. Some clones in this sample may be carry-over from other donors' samples.

The chain employs TRBV4-2 and TRBJ1-4; 8 bases agree with TRBD1. Germline assignment: CDR1 LGHNA and CDR2 YNFKEQ. The CDR3 is 15 residues long. V shed 1 base and J 11 bases; nucleotides not matched to a gene: 9. The CDR3 DNA follows: TGTGCCAGCAGCCAAGTCACAGGGGGAGCGGGGAAACTGTTTTTT. Its protein product is CASSQVTGGAGKLFF.

V is TRBV5-1 and J is TRBJ2-1, with D tentatively TRBD2 (6 bases). CDR3 length: 15 residues. V gave up 4 bases and J gave up 2 bases, with 13 bases separating them. The germline V gene encodes CDR1 SGHRS and CDR2 YFSETQ. The CDR3: CASSILAGPYNEQFF. CDR3 coding DNA: TGCGCCAGCAGCATACTAGCTGGGCCCTACAATGAGCAGTTCTTC.

The rearrangement links TRBV12-3 or TRBV12-4 to TRBJ1-2; D is perhaps TRBD1 (6 bases). V lost 6 bases, J lost 5 bases, and 13 bases lay in between. This CDR3 contains 13 residues. The CDR3 loop reads CASSRRTEYGYTF. DNA of the CDR3: TGTGCCAGCAGCCGAAGGACAGAATATGGCTACACCTTC.

This clonotype was counted at least ten times. The CDR3 spells CATSGGRTYNEQFF. CDR3 sequence (DNA): TGTGCCACTTCGGGCGGGAGGACCTACAATGAGCAGTTCTTC. This rearrangement joins TRBV12-3 or TRBV12-4 to TRBJ2-1, with 8 bases lining up with TRBD2. The CDR3 consists of 14 residues. The trim removed 10 bases at V and 2 bases at J, leaving 7 bases unmatched.

For the CDR3, the DNA is TGTGCCAGCAGCTTGCGGGGGGACCCCGCGGGAGATACGCAGTATTTT. It encodes CASSLRGDPAGDTQYF. V gene TRBV5-6 combines with J gene TRBJ2-3; 7 positions match TRBD2. Germline loops: CDR1 SGHDT, CDR2 YYEEEE. The J segment lost 5 bases and the V segment lost 1 base, leaving 10 bases of the junction unmatched. CDR3 length equals 16 residues.

DNA for the CDR3: TGTGCCAGCAAATCTTCAGGCGAGATTGAAGCTTTCTTT. It specifies CASKSSGEIEAFF. This chain links TRBV6-2 or TRBV6-3 with TRBJ1-1, with D unresolved. V lost 7 bases, J lost 7 bases, and 16 bases lay in between. The CDR3 contains 13 residues. CDR1 is MNHEY, CDR2 SVGEGT, per germline.

The rearrangement uses TRBV7-9 and TRBJ1-1; no reliable D call. CDR3 length equals 12 residues. Trimming removed 5 bases from V and 8 bases from J, with 12 bases in between. CDR1 SEHNR and CDR2 FQNEAQ come from the germline V gene (reference sequence). CDR3 region: CASSPVGTEAFF. Here the CDR3 DNA reads TGTGCCAGCAGCCCGGTCGGTACCGAAGCTTTCTTT.

The chain recombines TRBV7-3 with TRBJ1-1; D gene uncertain. Germline CDR1 is SGHTA and CDR2 is FQGTGA. Deletions cut 2 bases from V and 6 bases from J, with 10 bases between. This CDR3 comprises 13 residues. The CDR3 is CASSLVHTSEAFF. The DNA for the CDR3 is TGTGCCAGCAGCTTAGTACACACCTCTGAAGCTTTCTTT.

This clonotype was found many times. The chain links TRBV20-1 to TRBJ1-5, with D perhaps matching TRBD1 (5 bases). The CDR3 loop spans 14 amino acids. V lost 3 bases and J lost 0, with 9 bases in between. The germline V gene has CDR1 DFQATT and CDR2 SNEGSKA (reference sequence). CDR3 in amino acids: CSARRGYSNQPQHF. DNA for the CDR3: TGCAGTGCTAGGAGGGGCTATAGCAATCAGCCCCAGCATTTT.

CDR3 nucleotides: TGCAGTGCCGCGGGGACAGGGGGCTTGAGCTCCTACAATGAGCAGTTCTTC. This sequence encodes CSAAGTGGLSSYNEQFF. The chain employs TRBV20-1 and TRBJ2-1, with 12 bases that match TRBD1. Germline CDR1 reads DFQATT; CDR2 reads SNEGSKA (reference sequence). The CDR3 loop spans 17 amino acids. J lost 0 bases, V lost 6 bases, and 9 bases had no gene match.

This clonotype occurred a few times. The rearrangement uses TRBV20-1 and TRBJ2-3, with D unclear. The CDR3 loop spans 12 amino acids. Per the germline V gene, CDR1 is DFQATT and CDR2 is SNEGSKA (reference sequence). Trimming removed 2 bases at V and 4 bases at J, with 7 bases between. CDR3 residues: CSARLVADTQYF. The CDR3 nucleotides are TGCAGTGCTAGACTAGTGGCAGATACGCAGTATTTT.

The chain couples TRBV15 to TRBJ2-7, with D possibly being TRBD1 or TRBD2 (5 bases each). The germline gives CDR1 LNHNV, CDR2 YYDKDF (reference sequence). The ends were cut back, 4 bases at V and 6 bases at J, with 19 bases in the middle. The CDR3 runs to 15 residues. The CDR3 region is CATSTERGGSSEQYF. CDR3 DNA: TGTGCCACCAGCACAGAGAGGGGCGGAAGCAGCGAGCAGTACTTC. The full variable domain, with the rest looked up from reference TRBV15 and TRBJ2-7, is DAMVIQNPRYQVTQFGKPVTLSCSQTLNHNVMYWYQQKSSQAPKLLFHYYDKDFNNEADTPDNFQSRRPNTSFCFLDIRSPGLGDTAMYLCATSTERGGSSEQYFGPGTRLTVT.

V and J are TRBV10-3 and TRBJ1-6; 10 bases map to TRBD1. CDR3 size: 14 residues. Germline V gene data show CDR1 as ENHRY and CDR2 as SYGVKD. With V trimmed by 6 bases and J by 10 bases, 6 bases remained unmatched. CDR3 nucleotide sequence: TGTGCCATCAGCGGACAGGGGGTGGCCTCACCCCTCCACTTT. This sequence encodes CAISGQGVASPLHF.

This clonotype appeared a few times. The V call is TRBV9, the J call TRBJ1-2; a weak D match, TRBD1 (6 bases). CDR1 and CDR2 from the germline V gene are SGDLS and YYNGEE. V lost 6 bases to trimming and J lost 0 bases, with 21 bases between them. This CDR3 contains 17 residues. Here the CDR3 reads CASTSRQDARANYGYTF. The DNA for the CDR3 is TGTGCCAGCACCTCTCGACAGGACGCAAGAGCTAACTATGGCTACACCTTC.

J is TRBJ2-2 and V is TRBV29-1, with 7 bases aligning to TRBD1. Germline values: CDR1 SQVTM, CDR2 ANQGSEA. CDR3 length: 13 residues. V shed 7 bases, J shed 6 bases, and the junction held 8 bases outside the gene matches. The CDR3 sequence: CSALSQGAGELFF. The CDR3 nucleotides are TGCAGCGCCTTATCCCAGGGGGCCGGGGAGCTGTTTTTT.

The V call is TRBV20-1, the J call TRBJ2-3; 8 nucleotides agree with TRBD2. The CDR3 extends over 14 amino acids. The J segment lost 5 bases and the V segment lost 5 bases, leaving 9 bases of the junction unmatched. Germline-derived CDR1 and CDR2 are DFQATT and SNEGSKA (reference sequence). This chain's CDR3 is CSASTGLAGDTQYF. The CDR3 nucleotides are TGCAGTGCTTCGACCGGACTAGCCGGAGATACGCAGTATTTT.

The rearrangement joins TRBV7-9 to TRBJ2-3; possible D gene TRBD2, 5 bases. CDR3 size: 13 residues. The germline V and J ends were trimmed by 5 bases and 4 bases, with 10 bases remaining between them. The germline gives CDR1 SEHNR, CDR2 FQNEAQ (reference sequence). CDR3 region: CASSPVGADTQYF. The CDR3 nucleotides read TGTGCCAGCAGCCCCGTGGGAGCAGATACGCAGTATTTT.

This clonotype was counted at least ten times. The CDR3: CAIRRVGGEAYNEQFF. CDR3 sequence (DNA): TGTGCCATCAGGAGGGTTGGGGGAGAGGCCTACAATGAGCAGTTCTTC. The chain combines TRBV10-3 with TRBJ2-1; either TRBD1 or TRBD2 may fit D (5 bases each). Germline V gives CDR1 ENHRY, CDR2 SYGVKD. This CDR3 has 16 amino acids. With 6 bases removed from V and 2 bases from J, the gap between germline ends came to 17 bases.

This clonotype has more than one count but fewer than ten. The chain recombines TRBV18 with TRBJ2-7, with TRBD1 identical over 10 bases. Germline loops: CDR1 KGHSH, CDR2 LQKENI. The CDR3 contains 15 residues. V was clipped by 1 base and J by 5 bases; unmatched bases: 5. The CDR3 protein is CASSPLGQGSNEQYF. CDR3 bases: TGTGCCAGCTCACCACTGGGACAGGGGTCTAACGAGCAGTACTTC.

In this sample, this clonotype turned up a few times. This sequence joins TRBV6-1 and TRBJ2-7; TRBD2 matches 10 bases. The CDR3 consists of 15 residues. CDR1 is MNHNS, CDR2 SASEGT, per germline. V was pared by 4 bases and J by 0 bases, with 3 bases of the junction left unmatched. The CDR3 region has the DNA TGTGCCAGCAGTGGGACTAGCGGCTTCTCCTACGAGCAGTACTTC. Residues: CASSGTSGFSYEQYF.

V usage is TRBV6-1 and J usage is TRBJ2-5, with 9 bases that match TRBD2. Germline V gives CDR1 MNHNS, CDR2 SASEGT. The trim removed 3 bases at V and 8 bases at J, leaving 4 bases unmatched. The CDR3 has 13 amino acids. The CDR3: CASSDSGRSTQYF. CDR3 nucleotides: TGTGCCAGCAGTGATAGCGGGAGATCAACCCAGTACTTC.

The sample holds many counts of this clonotype. The gene calls are TRBV11-2 and TRBJ2-3; TRBD2 matches 8 bases. Germline CDR1 and CDR2: SGHAT and FQNNGV. The CDR3 is 14 residues long. V lost 4 bases, J lost 9 bases, and 9 bases stayed unmatched. The CDR3 nucleotides read TGTGCCAGCAGCTCAGGACTAGCTCCTAAAACGCAGTATTTT. The encoded protein is CASSSGLAPKTQYF. The whole variable domain, filled in from reference TRBV11-2 and TRBJ2-3, reads EAGVAQSPRYKIIEKRQSVAFWCNPISGHATLYWYQQILGQGPKLLIQFQNNGVVDDSQLPKDRFSAERLKGVDSTLKIQPAKLEDSAVYLCASSSGLAPKTQYFGPGTRLTVL.

This clonotype was counted a few times. The J gene is TRBJ2-2, the V gene TRBV4-2, with D perhaps TRBD2 (6 bases). The CDR3 has 14 residues. Germline CDR1 is LGHNA and CDR2 is YNFKEQ. V lost 2 bases, J lost 7 bases, and 11 bases lay in between. DNA of the CDR3: TGTGCCAGCAGCCAATCGACTAGTAACGGGGAGCTGTTTTTT. This gives the protein CASSQSTSNGELFF.

J is TRBJ1-1 and V is TRBV5-1, with D perhaps matching TRBD1 (6 bases). Germline-derived CDR1 and CDR2 are SGHRS and YFSETQ. This CDR3 has 14 residues. V lost 4 bases, J lost 0 bases, and 10 bases lay in between. CDR3 sequence reads: CASSDGQLNTEAFF. The CDR3, as DNA: TGCGCCAGCAGCGACGGACAGTTGAACACTGAAGCTTTCTTT.

This clonotype was counted only a few times. This sequence joins TRBV6-2 or TRBV6-3 and TRBJ2-1; D gene uncertain. Per germline, CDR1 MNHEY and CDR2 SVGEGT. The V end lost 2 bases, the J end lost 7 bases, and 6 bases lay between the germline ends. The CDR3 totals 12 residues. CDR3 sequence: CASSYGVNEQFF. DNA of the CDR3: TGTGCCAGCAGTTACGGAGTGAATGAGCAGTTCTTC.

The chain is built from TRBV4-1 and TRBJ2-5; possibly TRBD1 or TRBD2 for D (5 bases each). Germline CDR1 reads MGHRA; CDR2 reads YSYEKL. V lost 0 bases and J lost 1, with 9 bases in between. The CDR3 contains 15 residues. DNA of the CDR3: TGCGCCAGCAGCCAAGAGGGACGGTTCCAAGAGACCCAGTACTTC. Translating it yields CASSQEGRFQETQYF.

The chain employs TRBV6-2 or TRBV6-3 and TRBJ2-4, with 9 bases aligning to TRBD1. The V and J ends lost 7 bases and 9 bases, in that order; junction bases with no gene match: 13. The length of the CDR3 is 15 residues. Germline CDR1 reads MNHEY; CDR2 reads SVGEGT. CDR3 nucleotide sequence: TGTGCCAGCACGCCTACCGGGACAGGGCCGCCCATTCAGTACTTC. Translating it yields CASTPTGTGPPIQYF.

This clonotype came up many times. The CDR3 nucleotides read TGTGCCAGCGGGCAAGAGACCCAGTACTTC. Its translation: CASGQETQYF. The rearrangement uses TRBV5-6 and TRBJ2-5; D unresolved. This CDR3 has 10 residues. Germline CDR1 reads SGHDT; CDR2 reads YYEEEE. V gave up 7 bases and J gave up 2 bases, with 3 bases separating them.

The rearrangement uses TRBV29-1 and TRBJ2-1; TRBD2 is a possible D gene (5 bases). The germline CDR1 and CDR2 sequences are SQVTM and ANQGSEA. The CDR3 loop spans 12 amino acids. V lost 7 bases to trimming and J lost 6 bases, with 13 bases between them. This CDR3 reads CSARTVGNEQFF. The DNA of the CDR3 is TGCAGCGCTAGGACTGTGGGCAATGAGCAGTTCTTC.

This clonotype was detected only a few times. V and J are TRBV6-1 and TRBJ1-1; no firm D call. Between the trimmed V and J ends, which lost 3 bases and 4 bases, there was a span of 15 bases. CDR3 size: 15 residues. Per the germline V gene, CDR1 is MNHNS and CDR2 is SASEGT. CDR3 protein: CASSDPPVHLTEAFF. Written as DNA, the CDR3 is TGTGCCAGCAGTGACCCCCCCGTACACCTCACTGAAGCTTTCTTT.

This clonotype was seen a handful of times. The chain carries TRBV11-2 and TRBJ2-7; no reliable D call. This CDR3 comprises 13 residues. Trimming removed 5 bases at V and 6 bases at J, with 14 bases between. From germline, CDR1 is SGHAT and CDR2 FQNNGV. CDR3 sequence (DNA): TGTGCCAGCAGCGTCACTTCTTCCCGCGAGCAGTACTTC. Translating gives CASSVTSSREQYF.

The genes are TRBV4-1 and TRBJ1-5; 9 bases match TRBD1. The CDR3 spans 15 residues. The germline V gene has CDR1 MGHRA and CDR2 YSYEKL. V shed 8 bases and J 1 base; nucleotides not matched to a gene: 6. The CDR3 loop is CASRPGTGSNQPQHF. CDR3 bases: TGCGCCAGCCGGCCAGGGACAGGGAGCAATCAGCCCCAGCATTTT.